The rows below give T cell receptor beta chains drawn from one sample of a study of T cell repertoires in cytomegalovirus infection. TCRdb re-called the reads through MiXCR, storing one row per CDR3 protein. Of fewer than 300,000 distinct CDR3 sequences listed, roughly 24% are singletons. Sequenced sample: PBMCs. The receptor source for this set is a human donor in good health (CMV status not recorded). Some clones in this sample may be carry-over from other donors' samples. Each CDR3 is given with its conserved first and last residue. A D gene is named only where the DNA matches it firmly. Size tells how often a clone was seen (once, few, many) or the class of an expanded clone, and some rows leave it out.

v_gene	j_gene	abundance	len	d_gene	CDR3aa	CDR3nt
TRBV5-5	TRBJ1-5	NA	17	NA	CASSLDGQGFKNQPQHF	TGTGCCAGCAGCTTGGACGGTCAGGGGTTTAAAAATCAGCCCCAGCATTTT
TRBV7-8	TRBJ2-1	NA	12	NA	CASSSPRREEFF	TGTGCCAGCAGCTCCCCGAGGCGGGAAGAGTTCTTC
TRBV29-1	TRBJ1-5	NA	13	TRBD1	CSVGQGWNQPQHF	TGCAGCGTCGGACAGGGTTGGAATCAGCCCCAGCATTTT
TRBV12-3/TRBV12-4	TRBJ2-3	many	17	NA	CASSFRTETSSTDTQYF	TGTGCCAGCAGTTTCAGGACCGAGACGTCTAGCACAGATACGCAGTATTTT
TRBV6-1	TRBJ2-7	many	14	TRBD1	CASIRGQGGGEQYF	TGTGCCAGTATCCGGGGACAGGGCGGTGGCGAGCAGTACTTC
TRBV29-1	TRBJ1-1	NA	15	NA	CSVPSLGRAGLGAFF	TGCAGCGTCCCCTCTCTTGGCAGGGCAGGGCTGGGCGCTTTCTTT
TRBV7-2	TRBJ1-5	NA	14	NA	CASSFTGGPQPQHF	TGTGCCAGCAGCTTTACAGGAGGACCTCAGCCCCAGCATTTT
TRBV7-2	TRBJ2-2	many	15	NA	CASSLYGANTGELFF	TGTGCCAGCAGCTTATACGGGGCGAACACCGGGGAGCTGTTTTTT
TRBV28	TRBJ2-3	NA	14	TRBD2	CASMSGGAQDTQYF	TGTGCCAGCATGAGCGGGGGGGCCCAAGATACGCAGTATTTT
TRBV6-2/TRBV6-3	TRBJ2-4	NA	15	TRBD2	CASSYGTSDKTVQYF	TGTGCCAGCAGTTACGGGACTAGCGATAAAACGGTTCAGTACTTC
TRBV19	TRBJ2-3	NA	19	TRBD2	CASSRRQGTSGGITDTQYF	TGTGCCAGTAGTAGACGGCAAGGGACTAGCGGGGGGATTACAGATACGCAGTATTTT
TRBV10-3	TRBJ1-1	NA	13	TRBD1	CAISFDRGTEAFF	TGTGCCATCAGTTTCGACAGGGGCACTGAAGCTTTCTTT
TRBV20-1	TRBJ2-5	NA	11	NA	CSARWQETQYF	TGCAGTGCTAGATGGCAAGAGACCCAGTACTTC
TRBV29-1	TRBJ2-3	NA	15	NA	CSASRGLKTTDTQYF	TGCAGCGCCTCTCGAGGTCTAAAAACCACAGATACGCAGTATTTT
TRBV7-9	TRBJ2-5	many	17	NA	CASSSEMDFVHQETQYF	TGTGCCAGCAGCTCCGAAATGGACTTCGTGCACCAAGAGACCCAGTACTTC
TRBV10-3	TRBJ2-5	few	14	NA	CAISDSGSPETQYF	TGTGCCATCAGTGACTCCGGGTCCCCAGAGACCCAGTACTTC
TRBV7-9	TRBJ2-2	NA	17	TRBD2	CASSPPGLAGDTGELFF	TGTGCCAGCAGCCCTCCGGGACTAGCGGGAGACACCGGGGAGCTGTTTTTT
TRBV14	TRBJ2-1	few	13	TRBD1	CASSQTGGTEQFF	TGTGCCAGCAGCCAAACAGGGGGCACTGAGCAGTTCTTC
TRBV7-6	TRBJ2-1	many	17	NA	CASSLASTGSSYNEQFF	TGTGCCAGCAGCTTAGCTTCGACAGGCAGCTCCTACAATGAGCAGTTCTTC
TRBV12-5	TRBJ2-3	NA	16	TRBD2	CASARGLAGGPDTQYF	TGTGCTAGTGCCCGGGGACTAGCGGGGGGGCCAGATACGCAGTATTTT
TRBV7-2	TRBJ2-7	many	17	TRBD2	CASSLVGSGRTTYEQYF	TGTGCCAGCAGCTTAGTTGGTAGCGGGAGAACCACCTACGAGCAGTACTTC
TRBV12-3/TRBV12-4	TRBJ2-5	many	14	NA	CASSQGLGQDTQYF	TGTGCCAGCAGCCAGGGACTCGGCCAAGATACCCAGTACTTC
TRBV7-2	TRBJ2-5	NA	17	NA	CASSLAFMSNLQETQYF	TGTGCCAGCAGCTTAGCGTTTATGTCAAACCTCCAAGAGACCCAGTACTTC
TRBV20-1	TRBJ2-5	NA	12	NA	CSAMDGAETQYF	TGCAGTGCTATGGACGGCGCGGAGACCCAGTACTTC
TRBV29-1	TRBJ2-1	few	12	TRBD2	CSVGLAVNEQFF	TGCAGCGTTGGACTAGCGGTCAATGAGCAGTTCTTC
TRBV12-3/TRBV12-4	TRBJ2-3	NA	14	NA	CASSFWSGADTQYF	TGTGCCAGCAGTTTCTGGAGCGGAGCAGATACGCAGTATTTT
TRBV11-2	TRBJ1-1	many	13	NA	CASSGQWNTEAFF	TGTGCCAGCAGCGGACAGTGGAACACTGAAGCTTTCTTT
TRBV29-1	TRBJ2-3	few	14	TRBD2	CSVGGRLAPNTQYF	TGCAGCGTCGGGGGGCGACTAGCGCCGAATACGCAGTATTTT
TRBV11-1	TRBJ1-1	NA	13	NA	CASTRTMNTEAFF	TGTGCCAGCACACGTACCATGAACACTGAAGCTTTCTTT
TRBV6-1	TRBJ1-1	NA	14	NA	CASSRSGQNTEAFF	TGTGCCAGCAGCCGATCGGGACAGAACACTGAAGCTTTCTTT
TRBV5-4	TRBJ2-5	NA	13	NA	CASSLVSKETQYF	TGTGCCAGCAGCTTGGTCTCGAAAGAGACCCAGTACTTC
TRBV7-2	TRBJ1-2	NA	14	NA	CASTLIGQTYGYTF	TGTGCCAGCACCCTTATAGGGCAGACCTATGGCTACACCTTC
TRBV7-2	TRBJ2-2	many	14	NA	CASSLRRNTGELFF	TGTGCCAGCAGCTTAAGGCGGAACACCGGGGAGCTGTTTTTT
TRBV28	TRBJ2-1	NA	16	TRBD2	CASSSGASGTYNEQFF	TGTGCCAGCAGTTCGGGGGCTAGCGGGACTTACAATGAGCAGTTCTTC
TRBV28	TRBJ2-5	NA	14	NA	CASSSYEGRETQYF	TGTGCCAGCAGTTCCTATGAAGGAAGGGAGACCCAGTACTTC
TRBV14	TRBJ2-7	NA	15	NA	CASSRLAGALGEQYF	TGTGCCAGCAGCCGGCTAGCCGGTGCCCTCGGCGAGCAGTACTTC
TRBV7-2	TRBJ2-3	many	14	NA	CASSRLGHGDTQYF	TGTGCCAGCAGCCGCCTTGGGCATGGTGATACGCAGTATTTT
TRBV7-6	TRBJ2-5	many	19	TRBD2	CASSLAPVASGRNQETQYF	TGTGCCAGCAGCTTAGCGCCGGTAGCTAGCGGGAGGAACCAAGAGACCCAGTACTTC
TRBV12-3/TRBV12-4	TRBJ1-2	many	15	NA	CASSLSGGQEIGYTF	TGTGCCAGCAGCCTAAGCGGGGGTCAGGAAATTGGCTACACCTTC
TRBV11-2	TRBJ1-2	NA	15	NA	CASIRPGQRNYGYTF	TGTGCCAGCATCCGACCCGGACAGAGGAACTATGGCTACACCTTC
TRBV28	TRBJ1-5	few	14	TRBD1	CASSLQGWNQPQHF	TGTGCCAGCAGCTTACAGGGGTGGAATCAGCCCCAGCATTTT
TRBV20-1	TRBJ1-4	NA	15	NA	CSARNPRTTNEKLFF	TGCAGTGCTAGAAACCCAAGAACGACTAATGAAAAACTGTTTTTT
TRBV29-1	TRBJ2-5	NA	15	NA	CSVEKRGGDQETQYF	TGCAGCGTTGAAAAAAGGGGGGGGGACCAAGAGACCCAGTACTTC
TRBV5-1	TRBJ2-2	NA	15	TRBD1	CASSLAGQGSGELFF	TGCGCCAGCAGCTTGGCGGGACAGGGCTCCGGGGAGCTGTTTTTT
TRBV24-1	TRBJ1-2	few	17	NA	CATSAARAEGTNYGYTF	TGTGCCACCAGTGCCGCCCGAGCGGAGGGGACCAACTATGGCTACACCTTC
TRBV29-1	TRBJ2-5	few	15	NA	CSVEVQIGGIETQYF	TGCAGCGTGGAGGTCCAGATAGGGGGTATAGAGACCCAGTACTTC
TRBV15	TRBJ2-7	NA	13	NA	CATSRDQSYEQYF	TGTGCCACCAGCAGAGATCAGAGCTACGAGCAGTACTTC
TRBV6-1	TRBJ2-5	many	13	NA	CASSTAGGETQYF	TGTGCCAGCTCGACAGCCGGGGGAGAGACCCAGTACTTC
TRBV5-1	TRBJ1-4	many	15	TRBD1	CASSLGQGPPEKLFF	TGCGCCAGCAGCCTCGGACAGGGGCCCCCTGAAAAACTGTTTTTT
TRBV25-1	TRBJ1-6	few	14	NA	CASSPGTLGSPLHF	TGTGCCAGCAGTCCCGGGACGCTTGGTTCACCCCTCCACTTT
TRBV7-2	TRBJ1-2	many	15	NA	CASSRPSLYNYGYTF	TGTGCCAGCAGCCGACCAAGTTTGTATAACTATGGCTACACCTTC